A selection of T cell receptor beta chains follows, all from one sample in a study of neoadjuvant anti-PD-1 for oral cavity cancer. The protocol was immunoSEQ multiplex PCR, while the TCRdb copy is restricted to in-frame clones and leaves out a portion. The data hold about 68,000 clones, with around 83% observed a single time. This specimen was PBMCs, taken after nivolumab (anti-PD-1) treatment. Receptor source: a person aged 35 to 85 with oral cavity squamous cell carcinoma. Both conserved end residues are part of each CDR3. A D gene is named only where the DNA matches it firmly. Rows give clone size only sometimes, using once, few, many, or a class for an expanded clone.

clone_size	d_call	v_call	j_call	cdr3_aa	cdr3_nt
NA	NA	TRBV27	TRBJ2-5	CASSTLTAGEETQYF	TGTGCCAGCAGTACCTTGACAGCCGGGGAAGAGACCCAGTACTTC
NA	TRBD1	TRBV5-1	TRBJ2-7	CASSSGTGGTYEQYF	TGCGCCAGCAGCTCCGGGACAGGGGGGACCTACGAGCAGTACTTC
NA	NA	TRBV19	TRBJ2-7	CASSPQGTYEQYF	TGTGCCAGTAGTCCCCAAGGTACCTACGAGCAGTACTTC
NA	NA	TRBV11-3	TRBJ1-1	CASSLEENTEAFF	TGTGCCAGCAGCTTAGAGGAGAACACTGAAGCTTTCTTT
NA	TRBD2	TRBV7-6	TRBJ2-1	CASSLALGREGVGEQFF	TGTGCCAGCAGCTTAGCTCTGGGGCGGGAGGGTGTAGGTGAGCAGTTCTTC
NA	TRBD1	TRBV28	TRBJ2-5	CASSRGGSQETQYF	TGTGCCAGCAGCCGAGGGGGCAGCCAAGAGACCCAGTACTTC
NA	TRBD1	TRBV19	TRBJ1-1	CASSGTGISEAFF	TGTGCCAGTTCCGGGACAGGGATATCTGAAGCTTTCTTT
NA	NA	TRBV2	TRBJ1-1	CASSPTGTNTEAFF	TGTGCCAGCAGTCCGACAGGCACGAACACTGAAGCTTTCTTT
medium-sized	NA	TRBV15	TRBJ1-1	CATSSQRAVVTEAFF	TGTGCCACCAGCAGTCAAAGGGCAGTGGTCACTGAAGCTTTCTTT
NA	NA	TRBV5-4	TRBJ1-1	CASRGGGRDTEAFF	TGTGCCAGCAGGGGCGGGGGAAGGGACACTGAAGCTTTCTTT
NA	NA	TRBV5-1	TRBJ2-2	CASSSRDASTTGELFF	TGCGCCAGCAGCTCTAGGGACGCTTCAACCACCGGGGAGCTGTTTTTT
NA	NA	TRBV6-6	TRBJ2-2	CASSLSAGPDELFF	TGTGCCAGCAGTTTATCCGCGGGCCCCGATGAGCTGTTTTTT